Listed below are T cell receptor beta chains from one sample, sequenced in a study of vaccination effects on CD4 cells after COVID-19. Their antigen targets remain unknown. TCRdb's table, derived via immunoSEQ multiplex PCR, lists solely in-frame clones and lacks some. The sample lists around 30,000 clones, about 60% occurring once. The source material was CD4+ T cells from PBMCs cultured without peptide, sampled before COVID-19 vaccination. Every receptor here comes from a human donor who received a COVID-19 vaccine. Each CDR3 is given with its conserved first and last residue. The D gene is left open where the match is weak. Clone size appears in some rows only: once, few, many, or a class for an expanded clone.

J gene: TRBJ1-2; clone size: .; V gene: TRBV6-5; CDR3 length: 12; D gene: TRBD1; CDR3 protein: CASSPGQGRYTF; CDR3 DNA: TGTGCCAGCAGCCCCGGACAGGGGCGCTACACCTTC
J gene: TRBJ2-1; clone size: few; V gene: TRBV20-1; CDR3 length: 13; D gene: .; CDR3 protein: CSASIPAYNEQFF; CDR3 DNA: TGCAGTGCTAGTATACCAGCCTACAATGAGCAGTTCTTC
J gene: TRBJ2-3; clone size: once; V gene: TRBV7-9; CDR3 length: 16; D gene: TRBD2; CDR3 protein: CASSPVSGGAGDTQYF; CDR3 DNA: TGTGCCAGCAGCCCGGTTAGCGGGGGGGCCGGAGATACGCAGTATTTT
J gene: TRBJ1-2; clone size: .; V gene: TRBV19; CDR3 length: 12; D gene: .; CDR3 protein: CASSTTGGRNTF; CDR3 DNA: TGTGCCAGTAGTACCACGGGCGGACGGAACACCTTC
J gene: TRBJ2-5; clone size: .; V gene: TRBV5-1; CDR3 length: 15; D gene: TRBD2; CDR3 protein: CASSLTGGAGETQYF; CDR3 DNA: TGCGCCAGCAGCTTGACCGGGGGGGCCGGAGAGACCCAGTACTTC
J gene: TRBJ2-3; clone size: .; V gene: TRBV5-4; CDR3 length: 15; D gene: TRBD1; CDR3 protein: CASSWDSLRADTQYF; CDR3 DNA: TGTGCCAGCAGCTGGGACAGTCTGCGCGCAGATACGCAGTATTTT
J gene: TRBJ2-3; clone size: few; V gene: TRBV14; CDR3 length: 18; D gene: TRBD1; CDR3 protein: CASSLGQAPFPGTDTQYF; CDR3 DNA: TGTGCCAGCAGCCTGGGACAGGCCCCCTTCCCCGGCACAGATACGCAGTATTTT
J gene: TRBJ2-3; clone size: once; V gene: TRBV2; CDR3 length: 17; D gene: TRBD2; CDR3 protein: CASSGRPAGASTDTQYF; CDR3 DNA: TGTGCCAGCAGTGGACGCCCCGCGGGAGCGAGCACAGATACGCAGTATTTT
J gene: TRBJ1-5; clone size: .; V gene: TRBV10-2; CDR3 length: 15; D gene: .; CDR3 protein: CASSAIQGGNQPQHF; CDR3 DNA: TGCGCCAGCAGTGCGATCCAGGGAGGCAATCAGCCCCAGCATTTT
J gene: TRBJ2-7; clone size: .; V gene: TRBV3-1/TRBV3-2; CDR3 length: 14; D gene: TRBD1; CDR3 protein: CASSRPGGQYEQYF; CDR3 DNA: TGTGCCAGCAGCCGCCCAGGGGGTCAATACGAGCAGTACTTC
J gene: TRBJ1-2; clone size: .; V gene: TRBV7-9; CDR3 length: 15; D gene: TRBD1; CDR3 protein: CASSLAGTGFYGYTF; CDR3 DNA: TGTGCCAGCAGCTTGGCCGGGACAGGGTTCTATGGCTACACCTTC
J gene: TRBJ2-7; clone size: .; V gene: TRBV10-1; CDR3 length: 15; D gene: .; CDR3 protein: CASSDPEQGTYEQYF; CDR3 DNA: TGCGCCAGCAGTGACCCAGAACAGGGGACTTACGAGCAGTACTTC
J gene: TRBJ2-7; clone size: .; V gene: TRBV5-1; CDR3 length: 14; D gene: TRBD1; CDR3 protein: CASSLGQQGSEQYF; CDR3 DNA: TGCGCCAGCAGTTTGGGACAGCAAGGGTCCGAGCAGTACTTC
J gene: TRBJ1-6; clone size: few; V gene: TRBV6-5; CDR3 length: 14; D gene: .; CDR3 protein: CAGALSSYNSPLHF; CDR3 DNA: TGTGCCGGAGCCCTAAGCTCCTATAATTCACCCCTCCACTTT
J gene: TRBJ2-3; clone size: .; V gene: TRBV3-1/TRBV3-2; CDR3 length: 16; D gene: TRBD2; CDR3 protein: CASSRTTSGSGSSQYF; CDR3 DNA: TGTGCCAGCAGCCGAACTACTAGCGGGAGTGGTTCATCGCAGTATTTT
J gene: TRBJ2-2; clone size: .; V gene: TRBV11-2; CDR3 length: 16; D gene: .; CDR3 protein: CASRPPGSANTGELFF; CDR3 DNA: TGTGCCAGCAGGCCCCCGGGTAGCGCGAACACCGGGGAGCTGTTTTTT
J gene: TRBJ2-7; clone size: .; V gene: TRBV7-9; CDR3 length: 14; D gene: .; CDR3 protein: CATKTGEAAYEQYF; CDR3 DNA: TGTGCCACCAAAACTGGGGAGGCGGCCTACGAGCAGTACTTC
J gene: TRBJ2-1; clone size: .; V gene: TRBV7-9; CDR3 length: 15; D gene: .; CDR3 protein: CASSLDGDSYNEQFF; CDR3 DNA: TGTGCCAGCAGCTTAGACGGGGACTCCTACAATGAGCAGTTCTTC
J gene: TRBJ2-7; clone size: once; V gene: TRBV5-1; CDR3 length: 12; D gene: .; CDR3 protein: CASSSNAGEQYF; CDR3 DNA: TGCGCCAGCAGCTCCAACGCAGGCGAGCAGTACTTC
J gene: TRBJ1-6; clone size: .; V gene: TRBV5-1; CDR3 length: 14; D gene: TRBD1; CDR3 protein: CASSLTGGRSPLHF; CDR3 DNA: TGCGCCAGCAGCTTAACAGGGGGCAGGTCACCCCTCCACTTT
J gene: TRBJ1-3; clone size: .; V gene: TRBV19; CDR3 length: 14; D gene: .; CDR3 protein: CASMTSTSGNTIYF; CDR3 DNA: TGTGCCAGTATGACGTCTACCTCTGGAAACACCATATATTTT
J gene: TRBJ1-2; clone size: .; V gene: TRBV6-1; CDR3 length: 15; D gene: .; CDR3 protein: CASSEALASNYGYTF; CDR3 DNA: TGTGCCAGCAGTGAAGCGCTTGCGTCTAACTATGGCTACACCTTC
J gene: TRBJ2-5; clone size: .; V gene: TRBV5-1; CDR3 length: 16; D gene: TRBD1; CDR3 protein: CASSTGTAWYQETQYF; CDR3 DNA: TGCGCCAGCAGCACCGGGACAGCTTGGTACCAAGAGACCCAGTACTTC
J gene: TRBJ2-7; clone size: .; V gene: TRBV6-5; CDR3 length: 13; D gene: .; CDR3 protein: CASSYRLGYEQYF; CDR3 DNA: TGTGCCAGCAGTTACAGATTAGGTTACGAGCAGTACTTC
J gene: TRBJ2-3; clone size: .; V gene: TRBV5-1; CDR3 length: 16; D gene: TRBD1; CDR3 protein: CASTYNTGQGSDTQYF; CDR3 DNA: TGCGCCAGCACCTACAACACGGGACAGGGCTCAGATACGCAGTATTTT
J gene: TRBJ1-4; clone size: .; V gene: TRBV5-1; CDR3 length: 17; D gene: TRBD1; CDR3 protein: CASSLAGTGFGGEKLFF; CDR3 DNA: TGCGCCAGCAGCTTGGCCGGGACAGGGTTTGGAGGGGAAAAACTGTTTTTT
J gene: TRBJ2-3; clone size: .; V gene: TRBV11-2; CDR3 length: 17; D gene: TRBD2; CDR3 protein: CASSFLAAAGVYDTQYF; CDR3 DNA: TGTGCCAGCAGCTTTTTAGCTGCGGCGGGGGTATACGATACGCAGTATTTT
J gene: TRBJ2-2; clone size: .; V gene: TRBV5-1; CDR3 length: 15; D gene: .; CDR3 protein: CASGIGGSNTGELFF; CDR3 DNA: TGCGCCAGCGGAATCGGGGGTTCGAACACCGGGGAGCTGTTTTTT
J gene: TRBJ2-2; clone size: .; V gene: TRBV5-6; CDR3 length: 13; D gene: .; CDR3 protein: CASSLFFAGELFF; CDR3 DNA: TGTGCCAGCAGCTTGTTTTTTGCCGGGGAGCTGTTTTTT
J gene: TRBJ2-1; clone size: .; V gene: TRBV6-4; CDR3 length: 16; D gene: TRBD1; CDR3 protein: CASSAGQDMIINEQFF; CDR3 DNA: TGTGCCAGCAGTGCGGGACAGGATATGATCATCAATGAGCAGTTCTTC
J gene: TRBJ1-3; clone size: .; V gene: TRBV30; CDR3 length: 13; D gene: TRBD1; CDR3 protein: CAWDRGYGNTIYF; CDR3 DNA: TGTGCCTGGGACAGGGGTTATGGAAACACCATATATTTT
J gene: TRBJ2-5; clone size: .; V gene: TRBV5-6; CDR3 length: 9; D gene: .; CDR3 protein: CASSVTQYF; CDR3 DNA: TGTGCCAGCAGCGTGACCCAGTACTTC
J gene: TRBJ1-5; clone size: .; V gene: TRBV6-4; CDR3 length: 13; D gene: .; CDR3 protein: CASSDQLNQPQHF; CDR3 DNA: TGTGCCAGCAGTGACCAGTTAAATCAGCCCCAGCATTTT
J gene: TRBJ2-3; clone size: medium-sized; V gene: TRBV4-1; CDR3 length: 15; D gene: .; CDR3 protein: CASSQDYGAGDTQYF; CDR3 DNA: TGCGCCAGCAGCCAAGATTACGGGGCGGGAGATACGCAGTATTTT
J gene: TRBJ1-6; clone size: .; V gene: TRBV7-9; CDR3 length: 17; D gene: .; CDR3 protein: CASSLEGGFSYNSPLHF; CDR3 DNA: TGTGCCAGCAGCTTAGAGGGCGGTTTTTCCTATAATTCACCCCTCCACTTT
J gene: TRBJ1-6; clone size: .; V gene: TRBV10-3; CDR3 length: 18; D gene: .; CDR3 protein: CAISSKFPGESHNSPLHF; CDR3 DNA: TGTGCCATCAGCTCAAAATTTCCAGGGGAGTCTCATAATTCACCCCTCCACTTT
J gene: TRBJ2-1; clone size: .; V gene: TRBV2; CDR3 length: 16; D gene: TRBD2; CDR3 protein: CASSEVRLAVYNEQFF; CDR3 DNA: TGTGCCAGCAGTGAAGTTCGACTAGCGGTCTACAATGAGCAGTTCTTC